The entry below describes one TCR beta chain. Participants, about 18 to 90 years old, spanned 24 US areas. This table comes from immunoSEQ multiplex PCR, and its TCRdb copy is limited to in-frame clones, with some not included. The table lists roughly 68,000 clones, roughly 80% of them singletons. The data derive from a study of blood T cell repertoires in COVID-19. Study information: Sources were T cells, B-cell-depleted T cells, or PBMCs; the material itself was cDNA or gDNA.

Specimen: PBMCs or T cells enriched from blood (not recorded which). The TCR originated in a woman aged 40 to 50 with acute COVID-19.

The CDR3 DNA reads TGTGCCAGCAGTTTCCCAGAATCTTATGGCTACACCTTC. It codes for CASSFPESYGYTF. This sequence joins TRBV28 and TRBJ1-2, with unresolved D. Germline assignment: CDR1 MDHEN and CDR2 SYDVKM. The CDR3 runs 13 residues. Trimming took 3 bases from V and 5 from J, leaving 10 bases between them.